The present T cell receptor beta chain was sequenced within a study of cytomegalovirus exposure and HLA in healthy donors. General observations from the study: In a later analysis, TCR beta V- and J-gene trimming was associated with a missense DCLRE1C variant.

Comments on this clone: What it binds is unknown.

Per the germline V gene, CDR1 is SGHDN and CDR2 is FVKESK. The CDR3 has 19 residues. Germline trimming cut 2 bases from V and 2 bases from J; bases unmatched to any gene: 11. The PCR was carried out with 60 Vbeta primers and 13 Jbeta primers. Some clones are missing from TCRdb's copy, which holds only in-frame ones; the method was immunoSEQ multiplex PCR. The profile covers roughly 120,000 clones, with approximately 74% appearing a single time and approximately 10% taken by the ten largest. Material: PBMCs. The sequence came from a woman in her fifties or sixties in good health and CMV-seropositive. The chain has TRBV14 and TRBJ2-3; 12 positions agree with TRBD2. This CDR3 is CASSQLAGGPLRHTDTQYF. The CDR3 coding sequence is TGTGCCAGCAGCCAACTAGCGGGAGGGCCTCTGCGTCACACAGATACGCAGTATTTT.